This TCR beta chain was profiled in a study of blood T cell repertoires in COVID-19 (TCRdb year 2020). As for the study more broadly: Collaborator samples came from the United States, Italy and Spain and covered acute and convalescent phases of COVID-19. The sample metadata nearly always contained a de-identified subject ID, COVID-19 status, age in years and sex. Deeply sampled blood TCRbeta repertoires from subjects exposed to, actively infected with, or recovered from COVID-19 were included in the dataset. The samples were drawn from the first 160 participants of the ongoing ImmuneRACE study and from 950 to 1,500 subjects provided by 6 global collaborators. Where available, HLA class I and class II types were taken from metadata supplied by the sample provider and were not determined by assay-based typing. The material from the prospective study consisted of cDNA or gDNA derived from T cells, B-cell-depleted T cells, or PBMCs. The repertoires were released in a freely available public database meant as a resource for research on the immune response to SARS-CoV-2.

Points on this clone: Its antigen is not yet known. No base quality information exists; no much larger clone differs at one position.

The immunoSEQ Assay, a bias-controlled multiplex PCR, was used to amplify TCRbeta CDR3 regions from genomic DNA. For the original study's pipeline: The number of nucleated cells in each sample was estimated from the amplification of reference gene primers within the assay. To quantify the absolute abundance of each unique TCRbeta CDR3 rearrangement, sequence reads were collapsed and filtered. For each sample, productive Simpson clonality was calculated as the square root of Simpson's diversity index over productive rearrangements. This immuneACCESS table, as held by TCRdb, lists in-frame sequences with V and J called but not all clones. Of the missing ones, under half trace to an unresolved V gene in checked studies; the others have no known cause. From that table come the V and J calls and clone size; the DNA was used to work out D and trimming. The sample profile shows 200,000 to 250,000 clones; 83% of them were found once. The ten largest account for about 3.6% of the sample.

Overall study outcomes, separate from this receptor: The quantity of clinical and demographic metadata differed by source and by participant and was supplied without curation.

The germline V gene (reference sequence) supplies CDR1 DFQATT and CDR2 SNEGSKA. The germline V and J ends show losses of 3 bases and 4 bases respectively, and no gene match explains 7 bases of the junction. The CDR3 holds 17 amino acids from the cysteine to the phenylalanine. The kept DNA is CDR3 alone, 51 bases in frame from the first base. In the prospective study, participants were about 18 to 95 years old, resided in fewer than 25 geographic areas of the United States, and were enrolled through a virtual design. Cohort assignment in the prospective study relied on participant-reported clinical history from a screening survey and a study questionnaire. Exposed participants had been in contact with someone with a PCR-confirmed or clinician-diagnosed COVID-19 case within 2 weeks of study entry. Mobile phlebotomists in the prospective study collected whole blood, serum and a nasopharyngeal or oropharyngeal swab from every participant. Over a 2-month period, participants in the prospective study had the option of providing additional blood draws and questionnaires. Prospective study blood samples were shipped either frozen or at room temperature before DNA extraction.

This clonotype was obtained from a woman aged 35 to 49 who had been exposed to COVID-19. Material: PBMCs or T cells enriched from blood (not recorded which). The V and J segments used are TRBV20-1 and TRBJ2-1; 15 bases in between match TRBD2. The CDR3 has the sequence CSASGRGLAGGYNEQFF. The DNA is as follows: TGCAGTGCTAGTGGCCGAGGACTAGCGGGGGGGTACAATGAGCAGTTCTTC.